The clone carrying this TCR beta chain was observed a single time. The data derive from a study of blood T cell repertoires in COVID-19. Study information: From T cells, B-cell-depleted T cells, or PBMCs came the material, which was cDNA or gDNA.

In the source study's methods: Cell counts per sample came from amplifying reference gene primers. TCRdb keeps only in-frame clones here, not all; method: immunoSEQ multiplex PCR. V, J and clone size derive from that table, while D and trimming were established from the DNA sequence. The profile shows 25,000 to 30,000 clones, approximately 88% of them singletons. Trimming took 4 bases from V and 2 from J; bases not matched to a gene: 5. Germline V gives CDR1 SGHNT, CDR2 YYREEE (reference sequence). This CDR3 is built from 14 residues. The source of this sequence is a human donor in a cohort sampled during active COVID-19. The chain uses TRBV5-4 and TRBJ2-7; 8 bases agree with TRBD1. The source material was peripheral blood. CDR3 bases: TGTGCCAGCAGCCCCTCGGACAGGGCCTACGAGCAGTACTTC. Amino acids: CASSPSDRAYEQYF.